The rows below give T cell receptor beta chains drawn from one sample of a study of blood T cell repertoires in COVID-19. This table comes from immunoSEQ multiplex PCR, and its TCRdb copy is limited to in-frame clones, with some not included. The data contain fewer than 100,000 clones, around 90% of them singletons. Source material: peripheral blood. The receptors were sampled from a woman of 80 years or more with acute or convalescent COVID-19. Both conserved end residues are part of each CDR3. The D gene is left open where the match is weak. Clone size is given for some rows only: seen once, a few or many times, or a class if the clone is expanded.

v_call: TRBV19; j_call: TRBJ1-3; clone_size: NA; d_call: NA; cdr3_nt: TGTGCCAGTAGTATAGCAGGCAGCCTTCCTGGAAACACCATATATTTT; cdr3_aa: CASSIAGSLPGNTIYF
v_call: TRBV7-2; j_call: TRBJ2-1; clone_size: NA; d_call: TRBD2; cdr3_nt: TGTGCCAGCAGCGTGCTAGCGGGGACATCCTACAATGAGCAGTTCTTC; cdr3_aa: CASSVLAGTSYNEQFF
v_call: TRBV4-2; j_call: TRBJ1-4; clone_size: NA; d_call: NA; cdr3_nt: TGTGCCAGCACCCGAGGAGGGCGGGGTGAAAAACTGTTTTTT; cdr3_aa: CASTRGGRGEKLFF
v_call: TRBV7-3; j_call: TRBJ2-1; clone_size: NA; d_call: TRBD2; cdr3_nt: TGTGCCAGCAGCTTAACGCCACTAGCGGGTAACGAGCAGTTCTTC; cdr3_aa: CASSLTPLAGNEQFF
v_call: TRBV6-6; j_call: TRBJ1-3; clone_size: NA; d_call: NA; cdr3_nt: TGTGCCAGCAGTTACTCGCAGTTAACTGGAAACACCATATATTTT; cdr3_aa: CASSYSQLTGNTIYF
v_call: TRBV24-1; j_call: TRBJ2-6; clone_size: NA; d_call: NA; cdr3_nt: TGTGCCACCAGTGATTACCCCCAGGGTGAAAGGCTCTCTGGGGCCAACGTCCTGACTTTC; cdr3_aa: CATSDYPQGERLSGANVLTF
v_call: TRBV7-3; j_call: TRBJ2-5; clone_size: NA; d_call: TRBD2; cdr3_nt: TGTGCCAGCAGCCCCAGGAGCGGGGTCCGGGAGACCCAGTACTTC; cdr3_aa: CASSPRSGVRETQYF
v_call: TRBV5-1; j_call: TRBJ1-2; clone_size: NA; d_call: NA; cdr3_nt: TGCGCCAGCAGCCCCCCGGACGGGATAAACTATGGCTACACCTTC; cdr3_aa: CASSPPDGINYGYTF
v_call: TRBV5-1; j_call: TRBJ1-2; clone_size: NA; d_call: NA; cdr3_nt: TGCGCCAGCAGCTTCGCGGGGGGAATTGGCTATGGCTACACCTTC; cdr3_aa: CASSFAGGIGYGYTF
v_call: TRBV15; j_call: TRBJ2-4; clone_size: NA; d_call: TRBD2; cdr3_nt: TGTGCCACCAGCAGAACGGAGGCGGGGGGATACATTCAGTACTTC; cdr3_aa: CATSRTEAGGYIQYF
v_call: TRBV18; j_call: TRBJ1-5; clone_size: NA; d_call: TRBD1; cdr3_nt: TGTGCCAGCTCACCATCAGGGGGCCCCAATCAGCCCCAGCATTTT; cdr3_aa: CASSPSGGPNQPQHF
v_call: TRBV6-5; j_call: TRBJ1-2; clone_size: once; d_call: NA; cdr3_nt: TGTGCCAGCAGTTACTGGGGCAGGGCGCACTATGGCTACACCTTC; cdr3_aa: CASSYWGRAHYGYTF
v_call: TRBV2; j_call: TRBJ2-3; clone_size: NA; d_call: TRBD2; cdr3_nt: TGTGCCAGCAGTGCGACTAGCGTCGGCACAGATACGCAGTATTTT; cdr3_aa: CASSATSVGTDTQYF
v_call: TRBV5-6; j_call: TRBJ2-3; clone_size: NA; d_call: NA; cdr3_nt: TGTGCCAGCAGCTGGACAGGCACAGATACGCAGTATTTT; cdr3_aa: CASSWTGTDTQYF
v_call: TRBV4-1; j_call: TRBJ2-1; clone_size: NA; d_call: NA; cdr3_nt: TGCGCCAGCAGCCATCGACAGCTCAATGAGCAGTTCTTC; cdr3_aa: CASSHRQLNEQFF
v_call: TRBV3-1/TRBV3-2; j_call: TRBJ2-1; clone_size: NA; d_call: NA; cdr3_nt: TGTGCCAGCAGCCAAGACCCGAAGGGGTTCTACAATGAGCAGTTCTTC; cdr3_aa: CASSQDPKGFYNEQFF
v_call: TRBV5-1; j_call: TRBJ2-7; clone_size: NA; d_call: TRBD1; cdr3_nt: TGCGCCAGCAGCCCTGGACAGGGAGAATACGAGCAGTACTTC; cdr3_aa: CASSPGQGEYEQYF
v_call: TRBV29-1; j_call: TRBJ1-1; clone_size: NA; d_call: NA; cdr3_nt: TGCAGCGTCCAGGGGTTCACTGAAGCTTTCTTT; cdr3_aa: CSVQGFTEAFF
v_call: TRBV2; j_call: TRBJ1-3; clone_size: NA; d_call: NA; cdr3_nt: TGTGCCAGCAGACAGGGAGGAAACACCATATATTTT; cdr3_aa: CASRQGGNTIYF
v_call: TRBV13; j_call: TRBJ2-7; clone_size: NA; d_call: TRBD2; cdr3_nt: TGTGCCAGCAGCCCCCGGGAGGGGTACGAGCAGTACTTC; cdr3_aa: CASSPREGYEQYF
v_call: TRBV6-2/TRBV6-3; j_call: TRBJ1-2; clone_size: NA; d_call: NA; cdr3_nt: TGTGCCAGCAGTCCGGAGACAGACTATGGCTACACCTTC; cdr3_aa: CASSPETDYGYTF
v_call: TRBV3-1/TRBV3-2; j_call: TRBJ1-4; clone_size: NA; d_call: NA; cdr3_nt: TGTGCCAGCAGCCCCACAGGGTTGAAAAAACTGTTTTTT; cdr3_aa: CASSPTGLKKLFF
v_call: TRBV5-6; j_call: TRBJ2-3; clone_size: once; d_call: NA; cdr3_nt: TGTGCCAGCAGCTTCCGGGGAAATTCAGATACGCAGTATTTT; cdr3_aa: CASSFRGNSDTQYF
v_call: TRBV4-1; j_call: TRBJ1-3; clone_size: NA; d_call: NA; cdr3_nt: TGCGCCAGCAGCCAAGAGGCGGTTTCCTCAGCCCCCGCGGGAAACACCATATATTTT; cdr3_aa: CASSQEAVSSAPAGNTIYF
v_call: TRBV10-3; j_call: TRBJ2-1; clone_size: NA; d_call: NA; cdr3_nt: TGTGCCATCAGTGAGGGCGGAGCCTCCTACAATGAGCAGTTCTTC; cdr3_aa: CAISEGGASYNEQFF
v_call: TRBV6-5; j_call: TRBJ2-2; clone_size: NA; d_call: TRBD1; cdr3_nt: TGTGCCAGCACTATGGACAGGGCAAACACCGGGGAGCTGTTTTTT; cdr3_aa: CASTMDRANTGELFF